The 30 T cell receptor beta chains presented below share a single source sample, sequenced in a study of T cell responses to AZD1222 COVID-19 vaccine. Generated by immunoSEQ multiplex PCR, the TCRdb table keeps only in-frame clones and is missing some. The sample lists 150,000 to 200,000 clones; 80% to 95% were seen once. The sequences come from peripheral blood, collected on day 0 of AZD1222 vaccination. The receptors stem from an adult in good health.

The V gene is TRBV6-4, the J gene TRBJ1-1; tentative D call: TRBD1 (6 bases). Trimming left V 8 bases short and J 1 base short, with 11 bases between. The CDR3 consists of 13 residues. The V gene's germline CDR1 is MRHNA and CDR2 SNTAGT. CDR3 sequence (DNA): TGTGCCAGCGCGCGGACAGCGAACACTGAAGCTTTCTTT. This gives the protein CASARTANTEAFF.

CDR3 DNA: TGTGCCAGCAGCCGGGGGGACGTAGAGACCCAGTACTTC. Its translation is CASSRGDVETQYF. The J gene is TRBJ2-5, the V gene TRBV7-9, with 7 bases matching TRBD2. V gave up 5 bases and J gave up 4 bases; unmatched junction bases: 4. Germline V CDR1 and CDR2: SEHNR, FQNEAQ (reference sequence). This CDR3 contains 13 residues.

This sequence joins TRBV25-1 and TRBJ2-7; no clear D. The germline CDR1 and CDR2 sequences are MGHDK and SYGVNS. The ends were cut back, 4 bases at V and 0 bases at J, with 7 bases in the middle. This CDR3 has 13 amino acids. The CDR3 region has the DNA TGTGCCAGCAGTGTGGTTAGCTCCTACGAGCAGTACTTC. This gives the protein CASSVVSSYEQYF.

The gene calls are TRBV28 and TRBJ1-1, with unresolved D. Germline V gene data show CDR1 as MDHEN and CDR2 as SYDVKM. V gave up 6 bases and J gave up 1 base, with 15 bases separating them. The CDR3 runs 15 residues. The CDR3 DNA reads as TGTGCCAGCAGGTATCAGGCGGACCCGAACACTGAAGCTTTCTTT. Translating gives CASRYQADPNTEAFF.

As DNA, the CDR3 is TGCAGCGTTGATTCCCTGTTATCCACTGAAGCTTTCTTT. It encodes CSVDSLLSTEAFF. The J gene is TRBJ1-1, the V gene TRBV29-1; D not resolved. Per the germline V gene, CDR1 is SQVTM and CDR2 is ANQGSEA. The CDR3 spans 13 residues. Trimming took off 3 bases at V and 4 bases at J, with 12 bases between the two ends.

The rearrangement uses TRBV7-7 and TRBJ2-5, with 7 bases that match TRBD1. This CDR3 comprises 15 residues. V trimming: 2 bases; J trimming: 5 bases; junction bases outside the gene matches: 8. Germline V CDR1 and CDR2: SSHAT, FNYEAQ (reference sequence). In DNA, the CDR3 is TGTGCCAGCAGCTTAAGAACAGGGGTGGGGGAGACCCAGTACTTC. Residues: CASSLRTGVGETQYF.

The DNA of the CDR3 is TGTGCCAGCAGCTTCCATAAGGGAGCCAATGAGCAGTTCTTC. Protein sequence: CASSFHKGANEQFF. The J gene is TRBJ2-1, the V gene TRBV7-8, with D perhaps matching TRBD2 (5 bases). V dropped 3 bases and J dropped 6 bases, with 12 bases sitting between them. CDR1 and CDR2 from the germline V gene are SGHVS and FQNEAQ. The CDR3 extends over 14 amino acids.

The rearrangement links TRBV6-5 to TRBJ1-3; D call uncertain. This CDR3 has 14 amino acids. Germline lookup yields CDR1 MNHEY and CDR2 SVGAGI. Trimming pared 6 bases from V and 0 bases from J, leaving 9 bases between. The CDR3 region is CASSNQFSGNTIYF. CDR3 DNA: TGTGCCAGCAGCAATCAGTTCTCTGGAAACACCATATATTTT.

The CDR3 sequence: CASRSDRPRQGKTSFLHF. CDR3 nucleotides: TGTGCCAGCAGGTCCGACCGCCCTCGACAGGGGAAGACATCCTTCCTCCACTTT. V and J are TRBV27 and TRBJ1-6; 8 bases map to TRBD1. The CDR3 extends over 18 amino acids. The germline V gene has CDR1 MNHEY and CDR2 SMNVEV (reference sequence). Losses at the gene ends were 6 bases for V and 15 bases for J; bases not matched to a gene: 25.

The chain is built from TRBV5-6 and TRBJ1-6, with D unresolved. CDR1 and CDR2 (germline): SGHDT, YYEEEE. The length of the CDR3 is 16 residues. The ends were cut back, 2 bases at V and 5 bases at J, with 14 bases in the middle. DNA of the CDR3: TGTGCCAGCAGCTTACGTACCACCAACCATAATTCACCCCTCCACTTT. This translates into CASSLRTTNHNSPLHF.

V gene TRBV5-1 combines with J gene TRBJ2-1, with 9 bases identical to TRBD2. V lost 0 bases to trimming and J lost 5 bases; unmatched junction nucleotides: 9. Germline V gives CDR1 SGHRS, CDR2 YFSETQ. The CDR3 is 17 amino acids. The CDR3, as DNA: TGCGCCAGCAGCTTGGGTTGGGCTAGCGGGGACAACAATGAGCAGTTCTTC. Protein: CASSLGWASGDNNEQFF.

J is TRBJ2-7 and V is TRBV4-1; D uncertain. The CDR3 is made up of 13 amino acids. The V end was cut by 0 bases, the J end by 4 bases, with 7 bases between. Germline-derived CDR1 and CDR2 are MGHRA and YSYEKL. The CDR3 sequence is CASSQEWEYEQYF. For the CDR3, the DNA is TGCGCCAGCAGCCAAGAATGGGAATACGAGCAGTACTTC.

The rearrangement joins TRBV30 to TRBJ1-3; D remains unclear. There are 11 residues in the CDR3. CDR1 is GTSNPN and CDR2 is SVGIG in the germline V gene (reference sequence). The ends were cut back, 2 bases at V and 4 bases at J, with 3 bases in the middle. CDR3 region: CAWSRGNTIYF. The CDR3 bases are TGTGCCTGGAGTCGGGGAAACACCATATATTTT. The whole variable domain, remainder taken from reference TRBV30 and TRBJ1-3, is SQTIHQWPATLVQPVGSPLSLECTVEGTSNPNLYWYRQAAGRGLQLLFYSVGIGQISSEVPQNLSASRPQDRQFILSSKKLLLSDSGFYLCAWSRGNTIYFGEGSWLTVV.

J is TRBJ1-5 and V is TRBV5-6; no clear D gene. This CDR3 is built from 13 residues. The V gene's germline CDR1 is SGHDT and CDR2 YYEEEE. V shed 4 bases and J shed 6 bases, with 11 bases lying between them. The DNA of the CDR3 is TGTGCCAGCAGCATAGGTAGGGTTCAGCCCCAGCATTTT. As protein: CASSIGRVQPQHF.

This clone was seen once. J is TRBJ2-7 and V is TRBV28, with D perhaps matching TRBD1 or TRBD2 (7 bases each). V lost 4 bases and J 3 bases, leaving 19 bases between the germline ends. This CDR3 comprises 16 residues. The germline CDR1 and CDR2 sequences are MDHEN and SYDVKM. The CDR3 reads CASSSPGGARRYEQYV. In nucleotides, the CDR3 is TGTGCCAGCAGTTCCCCAGGGGGGGCGAGACGCTACGAGCAGTACGTC.

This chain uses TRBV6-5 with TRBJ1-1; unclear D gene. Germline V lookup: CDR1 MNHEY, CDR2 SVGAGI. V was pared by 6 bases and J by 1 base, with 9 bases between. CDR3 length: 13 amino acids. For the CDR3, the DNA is TGTGCCAGCAGGTCACAATCGAACACTGAAGCTTTCTTT. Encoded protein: CASRSQSNTEAFF.

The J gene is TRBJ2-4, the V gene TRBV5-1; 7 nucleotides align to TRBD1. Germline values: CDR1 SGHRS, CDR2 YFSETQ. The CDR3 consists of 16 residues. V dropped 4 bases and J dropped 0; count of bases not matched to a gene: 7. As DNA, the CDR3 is TGCGCCAGCAGCCTTGAGACAGGGCAAGCCAAAAACATTCAGTACTTC. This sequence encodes CASSLETGQAKNIQYF.

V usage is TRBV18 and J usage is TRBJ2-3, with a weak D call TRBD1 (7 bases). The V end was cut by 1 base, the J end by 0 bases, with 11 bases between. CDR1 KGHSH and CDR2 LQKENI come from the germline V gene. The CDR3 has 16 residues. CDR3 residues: CASSPLAGQSTDTQYF. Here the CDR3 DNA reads TGTGCCAGCTCACCACTCGCGGGACAGAGCACAGATACGCAGTATTTT. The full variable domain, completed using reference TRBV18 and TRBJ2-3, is NAGVMQNPRHLVRRRGQEARLRCSPMKGHSHVYWYRQLPEEGLKFMVYLQKENIIDESGMPKERFSAEFPKEGPSILRIQQVVRGDSAAYFCASSPLAGQSTDTQYFGPGTRLTVL.

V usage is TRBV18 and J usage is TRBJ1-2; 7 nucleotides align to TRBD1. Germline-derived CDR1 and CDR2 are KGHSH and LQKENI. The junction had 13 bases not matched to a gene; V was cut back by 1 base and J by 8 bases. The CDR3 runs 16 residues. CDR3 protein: CASSPRHSRQGGGYTF. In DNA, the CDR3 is TGTGCCAGCTCACCACGGCATTCAAGACAGGGCGGCGGCTACACCTTC.

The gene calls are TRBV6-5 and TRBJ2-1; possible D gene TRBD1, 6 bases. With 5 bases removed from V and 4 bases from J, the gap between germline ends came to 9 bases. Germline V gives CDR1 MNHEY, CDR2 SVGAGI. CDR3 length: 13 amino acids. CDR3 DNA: TGTGCCAGCAGTAGGGGGAGTTACAATGAGCAGTTCTTC. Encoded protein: CASSRGSYNEQFF.

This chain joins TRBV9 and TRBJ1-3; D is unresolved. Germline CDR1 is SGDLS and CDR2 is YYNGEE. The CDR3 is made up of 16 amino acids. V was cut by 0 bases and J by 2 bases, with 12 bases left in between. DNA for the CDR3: TGTGCCAGCAGCGTAGCTACGGGAGACACTGGAAACACCATATATTTT. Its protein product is CASSVATGDTGNTIYF.

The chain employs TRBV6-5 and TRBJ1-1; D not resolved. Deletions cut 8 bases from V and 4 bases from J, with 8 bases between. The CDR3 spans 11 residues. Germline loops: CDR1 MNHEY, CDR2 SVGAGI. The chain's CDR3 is CASEWGTEAFF. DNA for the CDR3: TGTGCCAGCGAGTGGGGCACTGAAGCTTTCTTT.

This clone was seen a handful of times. This CDR3 reads CASSQDWGMDTEAFF. The CDR3, as DNA: TGTGCCAGCAGCCAAGACTGGGGTATGGACACTGAAGCTTTCTTT. The J gene is TRBJ1-1, the V gene TRBV4-2; D gene uncertain. V dropped 0 bases and J dropped 3 bases, with 11 bases sitting between them. Germline CDR1 reads LGHNA; CDR2 reads YNFKEQ. The CDR3 length is 15 residues.

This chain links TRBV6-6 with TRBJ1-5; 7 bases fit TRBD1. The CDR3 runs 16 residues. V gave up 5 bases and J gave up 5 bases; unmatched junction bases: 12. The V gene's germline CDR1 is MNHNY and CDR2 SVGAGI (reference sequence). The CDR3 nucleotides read TGTGCCAGCAGTATGGGCTGGGACAGCGAGGATCAGCCCCAGCATTTT. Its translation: CASSMGWDSEDQPQHF.

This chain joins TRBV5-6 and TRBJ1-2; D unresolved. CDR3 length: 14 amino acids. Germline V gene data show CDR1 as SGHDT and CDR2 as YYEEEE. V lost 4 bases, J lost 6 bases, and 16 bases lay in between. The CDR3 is CASSPRRWRHGYTF. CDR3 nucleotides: TGTGCCAGCAGCCCGAGAAGGTGGCGGCATGGCTACACCTTC.

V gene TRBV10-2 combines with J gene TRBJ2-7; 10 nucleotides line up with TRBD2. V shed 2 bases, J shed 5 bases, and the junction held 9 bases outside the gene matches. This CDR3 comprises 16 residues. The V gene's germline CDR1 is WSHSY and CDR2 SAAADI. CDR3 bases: TGCGCCAGCAGTGAGAGGGTTTTAGCGGGAGGTAACGAGCAGTACTTC. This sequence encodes CASSERVLAGGNEQYF.

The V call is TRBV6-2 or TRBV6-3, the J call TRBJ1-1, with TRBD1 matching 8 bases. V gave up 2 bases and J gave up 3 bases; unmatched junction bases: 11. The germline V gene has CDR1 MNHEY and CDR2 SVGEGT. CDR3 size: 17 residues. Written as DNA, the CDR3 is TGTGCCAGCAGTTACACGTCGGTTCCAGGGGGCCACACTGAAGCTTTCTTT. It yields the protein CASSYTSVPGGHTEAFF.

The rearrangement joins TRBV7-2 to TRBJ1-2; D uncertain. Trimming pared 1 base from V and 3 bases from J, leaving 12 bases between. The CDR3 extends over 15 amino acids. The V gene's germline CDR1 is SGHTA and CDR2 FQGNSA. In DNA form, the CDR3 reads TGTGCCAGCAGCTTAGTTGGTTATTCGGACTATGGCTACACCTTC. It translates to CASSLVGYSDYGYTF. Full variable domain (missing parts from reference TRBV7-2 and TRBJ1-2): GAGVSQSPSNKVTEKGKDVELRCDPISGHTALYWYRQSLGQGLEFLIYFQGNSAPDKSGLPSDRFSAERTGGSVSTLTIQRTQQEDSAVYLCASSLVGYSDYGYTFGSGTRLTVV.

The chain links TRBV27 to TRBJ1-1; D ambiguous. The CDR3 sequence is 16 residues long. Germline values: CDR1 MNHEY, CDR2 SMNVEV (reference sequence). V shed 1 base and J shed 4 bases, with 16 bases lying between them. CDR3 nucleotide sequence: TGTGCCAGCAGTTTATTATTTCGGGAGGGTAGCACTGAAGCTTTCTTT. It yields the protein CASSLLFREGSTEAFF.

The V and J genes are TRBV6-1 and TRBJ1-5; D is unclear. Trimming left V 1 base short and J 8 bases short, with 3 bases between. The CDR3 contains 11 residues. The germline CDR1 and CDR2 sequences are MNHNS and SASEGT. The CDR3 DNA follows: TGTGCCAGCAGTGAAGTGAAGCCCCAGCATTTT. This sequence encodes CASSEVKPQHF.